The clone carrying this TCR beta chain was counted many times. Its cognate antigen is unknown. The sample belongs to a study of T-cell reconstitution after alpha-beta-depleted transplantation in children. Overall study results and limits: The main origin of T-cell counts and diversity one year after transplant was newly produced T cells. Some patients owed their high day-60 TCRbeta diversity to surviving recipient T cells and thymic progenitors. Several hundred expanded graft clones reportedly gave rise to the alpha-beta T cells present about two months after transplant.

CDR3 length: 14 amino acids. V dropped 5 bases and J dropped 6; count of bases not matched to a gene: 8. Germline lookup yields CDR1 SEHNR and CDR2 FQNEAQ (reference sequence). TCRbeta library preparation incorporated unique molecular identifiers. TCRdb ran MiXCR on the PCR reads and lists one entry per CDR3 protein. The sample carries about 460,000 distinct CDR3 sequences, roughly 10% recorded once. The starting material was PBMCs, obtained before TCRalphabeta/CD19-depleted stem cell transplant. The chain recombines TRBV7-9 with TRBJ2-7, with 9 bases matching TRBD1. The clonotype originates from a child aged 2-15 years with inherited bone marrow failure, due to receive a stem cell transplant. The CDR3 bases are TGTGCCAGCAGCATGACAGGGGGAGGAGGCGAGCAGTACTTC. Translation: CASSMTGGGGEQYF.